The rows below give T cell receptor beta chains drawn from one sample of a study of shared clonotypes between healthy human individuals. The method was immunoSEQ multiplex PCR; TCRdb's version includes in-frame clones alone and lacks a portion of them. This table has 2.5 million or so clones, around 94% appearing once. Specimen: naive CD4+ T cells sorted from blood. Receptors originate from a man aged 18 to 29 in good health. CDR3s include the opening cysteine and the closing phenylalanine or tryptophan. Fields, in order: V gene, clone size, J gene, CDR3 protein. Clone size appears in some rows only: once, few, many, or a class for an expanded clone.

>TRBV30|.|TRBJ1-2
CAWSVNAGYTF
>TRBV4-1|.|TRBJ2-6
CASSFWPLEASGANVLTF
>TRBV10-3|.|TRBJ1-5
CAISESGGGQPQHF
>TRBV11-2|once|TRBJ1-2
CASSLDPNYGYTF
>TRBV6-1|once|TRBJ1-5
CASSLLTDRRQPQHF
>TRBV7-9|.|TRBJ2-6
CASSFRSSGANVLTF
>TRBV28|.|TRBJ2-7
CASSGRGPGTYEQYF
>TRBV19|.|TRBJ1-6
CASNQGERLNSPLHF
>TRBV27|.|TRBJ1-5
CASSSGGARGNQPQHF
>TRBV18|.|TRBJ1-3
CASSPESGNTIYF
>TRBV10-1|.|TRBJ2-2
CASSRAGELFF
>TRBV19|.|TRBJ1-5
CASSPERRGTSNQPQHF
>TRBV7-7|.|TRBJ2-7
CASSFGGTSGRGPYEQYF
>TRBV5-4|once|TRBJ1-6
CASSLDPPTPAPLHF
>TRBV12-1|.|TRBJ1-5
CASSFEDRWHQPQHF
>TRBV7-9|once|TRBJ2-7
CASSLVGQPYEQYF
>TRBV6-6|.|TRBJ2-7
CASRPGQGVKQYF
>TRBV19|.|TRBJ2-5
CASSPRGTGGGGETQYF
>TRBV27|.|TRBJ1-1
CASSLTGGVGTEAFF
>TRBV6-6|.|TRBJ2-7
CASSLPGTVSYEQYF
>TRBV11-2|.|TRBJ2-5
CASSPRGPQETQYF
>TRBV5-1|.|TRBJ2-3
CASSLEYTDTQYF
>TRBV9|.|TRBJ2-1
CASQSQREDPLGGEQFF
>TRBV29-1|.|TRBJ2-1
CSVESGTSYNEQFF
>TRBV28|.|TRBJ1-2
CASRVDYGYTF
>TRBV7-9|.|TRBJ2-1
CASSETGTRLFF
>TRBV19|.|TRBJ2-1
CASSLTSGSVNEQFF
>TRBV27|.|TRBJ2-7
CASSSRGRGSYEQYF
>TRBV21-1|once|TRBJ2-5
CASSKKAPTSGIGETQYF
>TRBV6-1|.|TRBJ2-2
CASTGLAVNTGELFF
>TRBV2|.|TRBJ1-1
CATRGQPNTEAFF
>TRBV5-5|.|TRBJ1-5
CASSPIGDSNQPQHF
>TRBV5-4|.|TRBJ2-7
CASSLRDSYEQYF
>TRBV7-9|.|TRBJ2-7
CASSHREGGLYEQYF
>TRBV4-1|.|TRBJ1-1
CASSRTRQWSKTEAFF
>TRBV6-5|.|TRBJ2-3
CASSSQGGNTDTQYF
>TRBV2|.|TRBJ1-1
CASSEGQPEAFF
>TRBV19|.|TRBJ1-1
CASKTVGSTEAFF
>TRBV5-1|.|TRBJ1-2
CASSPAGGGGYTF
>TRBV4-1|.|TRBJ2-3
CASSQDWGGTGTDTQYF
>TRBV2|once|TRBJ1-5
CASSLQGPRQPQHF
>TRBV21-1|.|TRBJ2-5
CASSKLGGSRETQYF
>TRBV28|.|TRBJ2-7
CASSLPLTPYEQYF
>TRBV6-5|.|TRBJ1-1
CASSFQGAVTEAFF
>TRBV2|.|TRBJ1-3
CASSRDRGGNTIYF
>TRBV9|.|TRBJ2-3
CASSAWTSARSTDTQYF
>TRBV18|.|TRBJ1-1
CASSPLEGYTNTEAFF
>TRBV14|.|TRBJ2-1
CASSQDTPRNEQFF